This TCR beta chain was obtained from a study of blood T cell repertoires in COVID-19. About the research overall: PBMCs, B-cell-depleted T cells, or T cells provided the cDNA or gDNA that made up the material.

In the authors' workflow: By means of reference gene primer amplification, nucleated cell counts were estimated. TCRdb keeps only in-frame clones here, not all; method: immunoSEQ multiplex PCR. Clonal size and the V and J genes are those of that table, whereas D and trimming came from the DNA. The data show under 130,000 clones, with over 75% seen just once and under 25% held by the top ten. After removal of 4 bases from V and 7 bases from J, the junction contained 9 bases not matched to a gene. The germline CDR1 and CDR2 sequences are MDHEN and SYDVKM. The CDR3 loop spans 14 amino acids. This sequence was found in a man between 70 and 80 years old with active or convalescent COVID-19. The sequencing sample was made of peripheral blood. This chain joins TRBV28 and TRBJ2-7; 8 bases fit TRBD2. CDR3 residues: CASSSTTRGREQYF. Written as DNA, the CDR3 is TGTGCCAGCAGTTCGACTACCCGCGGGAGGGAGCAGTACTTC.